This TCR beta chain came from a study of cytomegalovirus exposure and HLA in healthy donors. Study background: The study placed roughly four fifths of its approximately 380 genotyped donors in the Caucasian-associated ancestry cluster.

Broader study findings: The study assumed roughly uniform donor sequencing depth for presence/absence analyses.

Notes on this clone: The antigen is undetermined.

The PCR contained 60 Vbeta and 13 Jbeta primers. Per the original methods: It was a later analysis that counted about 80 million unique TCR beta chains, of which some 9.9 million were shared. Repertoires were generated with immunoSEQ multiplex PCR, while TCRdb's copy carries only in-frame clones and drops some. V, J and clone size derive from that table, while D and trimming were established from the DNA sequence. The sample holds roughly 100,000 clones, 78% seen once. This TCR derives from a man younger than 40 in good health and CMV-seronegative. Sequencing was performed on PBMCs.

CDR3 DNA sequence: TGTGCCAGCAGCTTAGCGCCGGGACAGGGGAACGGCTACACCTTC. This gives the protein CASSLAPGQGNGYTF. This sequence joins TRBV7-2 and TRBJ1-2, with 10 bases that match TRBD1. The CDR3 extends over 15 amino acids. The germline V gene encodes CDR1 SGHTA and CDR2 FQGNSA. V trimming: 0 bases; J trimming: 8 bases; junction bases outside the gene matches: 6. Together with reference TRBV7-2 and TRBJ1-2, the CDR3 gives the full variable domain: GAGVSQSPSNKVTEKGKDVELRCDPISGHTALYWYRQSLGQGLEFLIYFQGNSAPDKSGLPSDRFSAERTGGSVSTLTIQRTQQEDSAVYLCASSLAPGQGNGYTFGSGTRLTVV.